The next 9 T cell receptor beta chains were all read from a single sample in a study of T cells in Graves' hyperthyroidism and ophthalmopathy (dated by TCRdb to the late 2010s). Library construction relied on multiplex PCR. Sequencing used an Illumina HiSeq 2000. The TCR beta CDR3 regions were amplified from the RNA transcripts. For the first round of RT-PCR on the TCR CDR3, the HTBI primer set was used together with the Qiagen OneStep RT-PCR kit. Using fastp at Q25 and MiXCR, TCRdb reprocessed the public reads and kept productive beta chains. Records with the same CDR3 protein are collapsed into one entry carrying the most frequent genes and DNA. Present in this sample are 380,000 or so distinct CDR3 sequences, about 18% of which were seen just once. Around 3.6% of the sample comes from the top ten. Material for sequencing was blood. Source of these receptors: a woman between 18 and 29 years old with Graves' hyperthyroidism.

This clonotype was recorded many times. The chain recombines TRBV7-3 with TRBJ2-5; the D is unclear. Germline values: CDR1 SGHTA, CDR2 FQGTGA. The CDR3 consists of 13 residues. Trimming stripped 5 bases from V and 4 bases from J, with 11 bases between. The CDR3 sequence is CASSLEIGETQYF. The DNA of the CDR3 is TGTGCCAGCAGCCTCGAAATAGGAGAGACCCAGTACTTC. Based on the CDR3 plus reference TRBV7-3 and TRBJ2-5, the full variable domain is GAGVSQTPSNKVTEKGKYVELRCDPISGHTALYWYRQSLGQGPEFLIYFQGTGAADDSGLPNDRFFAVRPEGSVSTLKIQRTERGDSAVYLCASSLEIGETQYFGPGTRLLVL.

There are many counts of this clonotype. This chain links TRBV6-1 with TRBJ1-1; D perhaps matches TRBD1 (5 bases). CDR1 MNHNS and CDR2 SASEGT come from the germline V gene. V was trimmed by 6 bases and J by 3 bases, leaving 11 bases between them. The CDR3 is made up of 13 amino acids. In nucleotides, the CDR3 is TGTGCCAGCAGGGAGACAGTAGACACTGAAGCTTTCTTT. It is translated as CASRETVDTEAFF.

This clonotype was counted ten times or more. The gene calls are TRBV7-9 and TRBJ2-2; D is unclear. This CDR3 is 11 amino acids long. V was pared by 6 bases and J by 7 bases, with 6 bases between. CDR1 is SEHNR, CDR2 FQNEAQ, per germline (reference sequence). The CDR3 reads CASRGFGELFF. The CDR3 DNA reads as TGTGCCAGCAGGGGGTTCGGGGAGCTGTTTTTT.

This clonotype was detected ten times or more. The chain joins TRBV20-1 to TRBJ1-5, with TRBD1 matching 7 bases. Germline V gene lookup returns CDR1 DFQATT and CDR2 SNEGSKA (reference sequence). This CDR3 has 13 amino acids. The J segment lost 4 bases and the V segment lost 3 bases, leaving 3 bases of the junction unmatched. In DNA form, the CDR3 reads TGCAGTGCTAGGTGGGACAGTAATCAGCCCCAGCATTTT. This gives the protein CSARWDSNQPQHF.

J is TRBJ2-7 and V is TRBV6-1; D is unclear. Germline CDR1 MNHNS, CDR2 SASEGT. The CDR3 length is 15 residues. Trimming pared 1 base from V and 6 bases from J, leaving 16 bases between. The CDR3 bases are TGTGCCAGCAGTGAAGAGGTTGTGGGTGTAGGCGAGCAGTACTTC. It translates to CASSEEVVGVGEQYF.

This clonotype appeared many times. This rearrangement joins TRBV6-1 to TRBJ1-1; no definite D call. V lost 2 bases to trimming and J lost 4 bases, with 8 bases between them. Germline CDR1 and CDR2: MNHNS and SASEGT. The CDR3 sequence is 13 residues long. CDR3 amino acids: CASSERIFTEAFF. The CDR3 DNA is TGTGCCAGCAGTGAAAGGATATTCACTGAAGCTTTCTTT.

The rearrangement links TRBV19 to TRBJ2-7; the D is unclear. V was trimmed by 5 bases and J by 2 bases, leaving 10 bases between them. The length of the CDR3 is 13 residues. Germline-derived CDR1 and CDR2 are LNHDA and SQIVND (reference sequence). Here the CDR3 reads CASSVAPAYEQYF. CDR3 sequence (DNA): TGTGCCAGTAGTGTTGCACCGGCCTACGAGCAGTACTTC.

Note on this clonotype: An end of the junction differs from the germline gene, which may be a read error. The chain joins TRBV7-2 to TRBJ2-7, with D tentatively TRBD1 (6 bases). CDR1 is SGHTA, CDR2 FQGNSA, per germline. This CDR3 is 20 amino acids long. CDR3 protein: CASSFPDPGTPFALTYDQYF. The CDR3 DNA reads TGTGCCAGCAGCTTTCCCGACCCCGGGACACCTTTCGCCTTGACCTACGATCAGTACTTC.

This clonotype was recorded many times. The rearrangement links TRBV12-3 or TRBV12-4 to TRBJ1-2; D ambiguous. The CDR3 has 15 amino acids. V shed 3 bases and J shed 4 bases, with 15 bases lying between them. DNA for the CDR3: TGTGCCAGCAGTTTTCTGGGCGGACCCTCCTATGGCTACACCTTC. This gives the protein CASSFLGGPSYGYTF.